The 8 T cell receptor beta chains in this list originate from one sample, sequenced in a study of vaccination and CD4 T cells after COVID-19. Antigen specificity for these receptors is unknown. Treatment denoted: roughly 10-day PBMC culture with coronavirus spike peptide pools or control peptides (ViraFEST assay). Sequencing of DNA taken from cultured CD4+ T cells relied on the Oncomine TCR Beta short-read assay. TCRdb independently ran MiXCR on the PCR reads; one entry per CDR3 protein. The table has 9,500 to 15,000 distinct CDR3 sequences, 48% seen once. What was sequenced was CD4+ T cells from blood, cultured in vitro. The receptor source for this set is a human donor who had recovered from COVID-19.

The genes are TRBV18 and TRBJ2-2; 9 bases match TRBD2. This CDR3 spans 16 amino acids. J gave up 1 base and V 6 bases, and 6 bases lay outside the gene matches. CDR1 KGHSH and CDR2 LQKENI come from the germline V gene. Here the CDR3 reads CASSPNSGGNTGELFF. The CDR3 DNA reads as TGTGCCAGCTCGCCTAATAGCGGGGGGAACACCGGGGAGCTGTTTTTT. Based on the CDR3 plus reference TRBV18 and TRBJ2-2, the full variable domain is NAGVMQNPRHLVRRRGQEARLRCSPMKGHSHVYWYRQLPEEGLKFMVYLQKENIIDESGMPKERFSAEFPKEGPSILRIQQVVRGDSAAYFCASSPNSGGNTGELFFGEGSRLTVL.

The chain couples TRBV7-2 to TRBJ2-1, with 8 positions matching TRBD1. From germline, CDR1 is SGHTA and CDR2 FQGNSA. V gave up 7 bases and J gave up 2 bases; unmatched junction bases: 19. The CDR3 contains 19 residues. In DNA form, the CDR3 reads TGTGCCAGCACCATTGGACAGGGAAGACCAAAAGGGGCCTACAATGAGCAGTTCTTC. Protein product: CASTIGQGRPKGAYNEQFF.

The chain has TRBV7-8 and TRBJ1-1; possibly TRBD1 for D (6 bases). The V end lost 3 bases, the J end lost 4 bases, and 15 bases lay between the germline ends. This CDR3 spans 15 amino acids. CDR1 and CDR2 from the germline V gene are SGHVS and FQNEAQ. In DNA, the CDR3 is TGTGCCAGCAGCTTTCAGAACGGGGGCGGCACTGAAGCTTTCTTT. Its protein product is CASSFQNGGGTEAFF.

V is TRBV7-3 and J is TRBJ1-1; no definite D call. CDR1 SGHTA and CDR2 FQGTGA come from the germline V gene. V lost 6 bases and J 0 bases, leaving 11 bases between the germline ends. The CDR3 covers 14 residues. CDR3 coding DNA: TGTGCCAGCAGTCTCGGGCCCTTGAACACTGAAGCTTTCTTT. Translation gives CASSLGPLNTEAFF.

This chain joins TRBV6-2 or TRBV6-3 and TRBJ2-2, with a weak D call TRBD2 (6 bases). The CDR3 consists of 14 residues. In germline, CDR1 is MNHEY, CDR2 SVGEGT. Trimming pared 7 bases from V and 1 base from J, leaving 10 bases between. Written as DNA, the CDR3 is TGTGCCAGCAAGCGGGTACGGAACACCGGGGAGCTGTTTTTT. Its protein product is CASKRVRNTGELFF.

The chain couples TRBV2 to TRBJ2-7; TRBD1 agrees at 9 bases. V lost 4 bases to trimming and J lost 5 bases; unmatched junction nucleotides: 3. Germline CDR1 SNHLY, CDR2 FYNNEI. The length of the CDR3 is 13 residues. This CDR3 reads CASSGGQGHEQYF. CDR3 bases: TGTGCCAGCAGTGGGGGACAGGGCCACGAGCAGTACTTC.

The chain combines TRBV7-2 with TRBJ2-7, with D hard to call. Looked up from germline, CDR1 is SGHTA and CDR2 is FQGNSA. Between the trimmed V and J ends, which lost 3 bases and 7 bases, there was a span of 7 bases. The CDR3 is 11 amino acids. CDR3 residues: CASSLRQEQYF. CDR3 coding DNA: TGTGCCAGCAGCTTGAGGCAAGAGCAGTACTTC.

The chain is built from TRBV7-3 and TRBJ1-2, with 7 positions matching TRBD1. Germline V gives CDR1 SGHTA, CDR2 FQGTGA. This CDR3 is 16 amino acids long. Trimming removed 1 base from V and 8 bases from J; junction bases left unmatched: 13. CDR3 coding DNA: TGTGCCAGCAGCTTAAACCCCAGGGGGGGTTTAGGGGGCTACACCTTC. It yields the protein CASSLNPRGGLGGYTF.